This section outlines one TCR beta chain sequence together with its context. Antigen specificity is unknown. The source of the sample is a study of cytomegalovirus exposure and HLA in healthy donors. Study results and caveats: When a later analysis was performed, an Asian-associated ancestry cluster reportedly had fewer N-insertions than the approximately 700-donor mean. The majority of CMV-associated TCR beta chains were reported as apparently HLA-restricted in a later analysis. Sequencing likely produced, as an artifact, a cluster of highly shared sequence variants.

The PCR used 60 Vbeta and 13 Jbeta primers. Measured with immunoSEQ multiplex PCR; TCRdb has only the in-frame clones, and not every one. The sample includes around 91,000 clones, roughly 78% of them seen just once. There are 13 residues in the CDR3. V lost 4 bases to trimming and J lost 2 bases, with 12 bases between them. Germline V CDR1 and CDR2: GTSNPN, SVGIG (reference sequence). The source of this sequence is a male donor in good health and CMV-seropositive. Sequencing input: PBMCs. The chain is built from TRBV30 and TRBJ2-7; D possibly corresponds to TRBD2 (6 bases). CDR3 sequence: CAWTYPGAYEQYF. Written as DNA, the CDR3 is TGTGCCTGGACTTATCCGGGGGCCTACGAGCAGTACTTC.